The clone carrying this TCR beta chain was recorded at least ten times. Its antigen is as yet unknown. Trimming took 4 bases from V and 2 from J; bases not matched to a gene: 4. The germline CDR1 and CDR2 sequences are SGDLS and YYNGEE. The CDR3 extends over 14 amino acids. This sample was included in a study of T-cell reconstitution after alpha-beta-depleted transplantation in children. Study-level findings and limits: Reportedly, only several hundred clones from non-depleted graft cells drove alpha-beta T-cell counts at about two months. Hyperexpanded clones declined; after one year, newly produced T cells mostly supplied diversity. Certain patients had high TCRbeta diversity at day 60, and it came from recipient T cells and thymic progenitors that survived.

Unique molecular identifiers were incorporated during preparation of the TCRbeta library. TCRdb re-called the PCR reads through MiXCR, storing one row per CDR3 protein. This table has 330,000 or so distinct CDR3 sequences, 6.5% to 9% appearing once. The chain has TRBV9 and TRBJ2-7; TRBD1 aligns across 9 bases. The sample consisted of peripheral blood, taken 360 days after TCRalphabeta/CD19-depleted stem cell transplant. The TCR originated in a female patient under 10 years old who had a stem cell transplant for Fanconi anemia, so the T cells may come from the graft donor. CDR3 amino acids: CASSRWDRAYEQYF. The CDR3 DNA reads as TGTGCCAGCAGCCGGTGGGACAGGGCCTACGAGCAGTACTTC.